This TCR beta chain came from a study of somatic mutations in cytotoxic T cells in rheumatoid arthritis. The junction had 14 bases not matched to a gene; V was cut back by 6 bases and J by 1 base. Germline CDR1 is SNHLY and CDR2 is FYNNEI. CDR3 length: 19 residues. As to this clone: The antigen remains unidentified.

Sequencing used immunoSEQ multiplex PCR; TCRdb keeps in-frame clones, though not all of them. The data hold about 27,000 clones, with around 74% observed a single time. Study-wide findings and caveats: The CD8+ clonality of rheumatoid arthritis patients increased with age, whereas that of healthy controls did not. TRBV07 showed slight underrepresentation in rheumatoid arthritis patients, unadjusted for multiple comparisons. Among 60 or so patients, 8 showed a largest CD8+ clone that surpassed 20% of CD8+ cells.

Positive magnetic bead selection was used to isolate CD4+ and CD8+ cells; purity was checked by flow cytometry. The receptor comes from a woman younger than 30 in good health. The sequenced sample was CD8+ T cells sorted from blood. The chain links TRBV2 to TRBJ1-3, with 11 bases identical to TRBD1. In nucleotides, the CDR3 is TGTGCCAGCAGGGACTTAGGACAGGGGGCGAAAAGTTCTGGAAACACCATATATTTT. The encoded protein is CASRDLGQGAKSSGNTIYF.